The clone carrying this T cell receptor (beta chain) was found many times. The antigen is unknown. The record originates from a study of T-cell memory formation after mild COVID-19. MiXCR was run by TCRdb on the 5' RACE reads, yielding one entry per CDR3 protein. The profile covers under 200,000 distinct CDR3 sequences, with under 15% appearing a single time and 2.5% to 4% taken by the ten largest. General study results and limits: Clones from the second wave (peaking day 37) had unconfirmed SARS-CoV-2 specificity.

The CDR3 extends over 13 amino acids. The ends were cut back, 4 bases at V and 8 bases at J, with 14 bases in the middle. This receptor was taken from a man aged 18 to 29 who had mild COVID-19 (a few samples of this study predate the infection). Cell type and time point are not known. The rearrangement uses TRBV12-3 or TRBV12-4 and TRBJ1-2; D is ambiguous. Sequencing was done on a sample of PBMCs or a T cell subset sorted from them (not recorded which). As DNA, the CDR3 is TGTGCCAGCAGTTCCGAGCTGGTCCTAGGCTACACCTTC. Amino acid sequence: CASSSELVLGYTF.